The sequence of this T cell receptor beta chain was determined in a study of cytomegalovirus exposure and HLA in healthy donors. 13 Jbeta primers and 60 Vbeta primers were used for the PCR. The method was immunoSEQ multiplex PCR; TCRdb's version includes in-frame clones alone and lacks a portion of them. Of 130,000 or so clones in the sample, roughly four fifths are singletons; the top ten hold about 8.1%. This CDR3 is built from 15 residues. Germline CDR1 reads SGHVS; CDR2 reads FNYEAQ. The V gene lost 4 bases and the J gene lost 2 bases, with 9 bases spanning the gap. Sequenced material: PBMCs. This receptor was identified in a woman aged 50 to 60 in good health and CMV-seropositive. The V gene is TRBV7-6, the J gene TRBJ2-6; D is possibly TRBD1 (6 bases). The CDR3 spells CASSSGVPGANVLTF. CDR3 DNA: TGTGCCAGCAGCTCAGGGGTTCCTGGGGCCAACGTCCTGACTTTC.